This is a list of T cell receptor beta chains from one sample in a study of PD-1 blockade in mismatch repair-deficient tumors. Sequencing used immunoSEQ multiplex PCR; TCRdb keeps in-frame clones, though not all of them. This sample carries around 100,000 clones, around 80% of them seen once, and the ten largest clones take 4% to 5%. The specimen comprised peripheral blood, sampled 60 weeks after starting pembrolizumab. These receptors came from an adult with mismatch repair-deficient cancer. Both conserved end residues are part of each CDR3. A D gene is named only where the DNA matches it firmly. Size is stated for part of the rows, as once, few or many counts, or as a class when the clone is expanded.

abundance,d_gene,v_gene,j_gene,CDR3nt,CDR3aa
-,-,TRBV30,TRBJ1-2,TGTGCCTGGAACAGCGACAATGGCTACACCTTC,CAWNSDNGYTF
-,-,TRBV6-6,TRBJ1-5,TGTGCCAGCAAAAGGGGTTATAGCAATCAGCCCCAGCATTTT,CASKRGYSNQPQHF
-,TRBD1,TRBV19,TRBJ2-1,TGTGCCAGTAGTCTAGGGACAGTTAACAATGAGCAGTTCTTC,CASSLGTVNNEQFF
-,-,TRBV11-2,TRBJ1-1,TGTGCCAGCAGCTTAGAGAGGGGGACTGAAGCTTTCTTT,CASSLERGTEAFF
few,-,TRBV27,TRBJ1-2,TGTGCCAGCAGGCTTCCCCAGGGCCACTATGGCTACACCTTC,CASRLPQGHYGYTF
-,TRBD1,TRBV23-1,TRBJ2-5,TGCGCCAGCAGTCAATCCGGGACAGGGGTAGTCGGGACCCAGTACTTC,CASSQSGTGVVGTQYF
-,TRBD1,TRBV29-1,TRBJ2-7,TGCAGCGTGGCCACAGGGGGCTACTACGAGCAGTACTTC,CSVATGGYYEQYF
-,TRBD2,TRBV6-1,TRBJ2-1,TGTGCCAGTTCCAGCTTGACTAGCGGGTACAATGAGCAGTTCTTC,CASSSLTSGYNEQFF
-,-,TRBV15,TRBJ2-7,TGTGCCACCAGCAGTTCCCCGGGTGCTCCCTACGAGCAGTACTTC,CATSSSPGAPYEQYF
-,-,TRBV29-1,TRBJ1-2,TGCAGCGTTAATACGCGGTTTGGCTACACCTTC,CSVNTRFGYTF
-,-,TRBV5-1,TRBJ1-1,TGCGCCAGCAGCTTGCTGGGGGGCGCAGACACTGAAGCTTTCTTT,CASSLLGGADTEAFF
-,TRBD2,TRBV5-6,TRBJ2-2,TGTGCCAGCAGCTCGGGACTAGCGAACACCGGGGAGCTGTTTTTT,CASSSGLANTGELFF
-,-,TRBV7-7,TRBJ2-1,TGTGCCAGCAGCCTACTAGCCCACAATGAGCAGTTCTTC,CASSLLAHNEQFF
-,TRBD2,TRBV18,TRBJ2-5,TGTGCCAGCTCATCACGGACTAGCGGGGGGATCCCCGAGACCCAGTACTTC,CASSSRTSGGIPETQYF
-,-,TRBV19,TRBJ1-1,TGTGCCAGTAGGATGGGCGATCGAAACACTGAAGCTTTCTTT,CASRMGDRNTEAFF
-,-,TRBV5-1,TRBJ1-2,TGCGCCAGCAGCTTGGATACAGTTAACTATGGCTACACCTTC,CASSLDTVNYGYTF
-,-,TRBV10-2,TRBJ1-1,TGCGCCAGCCGGAGCATGAACACTGAAGCTTTCTTT,CASRSMNTEAFF
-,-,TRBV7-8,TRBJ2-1,TGTGCCAGCAGCCTGGACAGCTACAATGAGCAGTTCTTC,CASSLDSYNEQFF
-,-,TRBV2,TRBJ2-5,TGTGCCAGCAGTGTGAGCGGTGAGACCCAGTACTTC,CASSVSGETQYF
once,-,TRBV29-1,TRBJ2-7,TGCAGCGTTGTGACGGGGAACATCTACGAGCAGTACTTC,CSVVTGNIYEQYF
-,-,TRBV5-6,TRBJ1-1,TGTGCCAGCAGCTTAGGAGGGATCGGCACTGAAGCTTTCTTT,CASSLGGIGTEAFF
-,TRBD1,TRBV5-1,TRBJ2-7,TGCGCCAGCAGCTACTCCATACCTTCTGGGGGACAGACCTACGAGCAGTACTTC,CASSYSIPSGGQTYEQYF
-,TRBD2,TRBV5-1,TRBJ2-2,TGCGCCAGCAGCTTATCGAGACTAGCGGGAGTAACCGGGGAGCTGTTTTTT,CASSLSRLAGVTGELFF
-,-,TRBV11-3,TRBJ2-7,TGTGCCAGCAGCTTAAGCCCCGCTTTTGCGGACCAGGAGCAGTACTTC,CASSLSPAFADQEQYF
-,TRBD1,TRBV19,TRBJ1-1,TGTGCCAGTAGTATCTCGGGACAGGCGAACACTGAAGCTTTCTTT,CASSISGQANTEAFF
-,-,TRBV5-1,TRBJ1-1,TGCGCCAGCAGCTTGGGGCAGGGACCGACTGAAGCTTTCTTT,CASSLGQGPTEAFF
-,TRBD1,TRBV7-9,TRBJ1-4,TGTGCCAGCAGCTTAGCGGGACAGGGGGCGATCGGTGAAAAACTGTTTTTT,CASSLAGQGAIGEKLFF
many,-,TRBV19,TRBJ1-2,TGTGCCAGTAGGGGGTTTGACTATGGCTACACCTTC,CASRGFDYGYTF
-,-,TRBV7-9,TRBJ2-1,TGTGCCAGCAGCTCCGGGAACTCCTACAATGAGCAGTTCTTC,CASSSGNSYNEQFF
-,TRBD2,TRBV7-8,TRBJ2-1,TGTGCCAGCACCTTAACTAGCGGGTTATCCTACAATGAGCAGTTCTTC,CASTLTSGLSYNEQFF
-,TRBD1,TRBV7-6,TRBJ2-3,TGTGCCAGCAGCTTAGCCGGGACAGGAGGCACAGATACGCAGTATTTT,CASSLAGTGGTDTQYF
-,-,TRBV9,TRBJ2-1,TGTGCCAGCAGCGTAGGAACTCAGGACCCTGAGCAGTTCTTC,CASSVGTQDPEQFF
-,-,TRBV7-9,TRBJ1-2,TGTGCCAGCAGCTTAGCGGGGGCGGGCTACACCTTC,CASSLAGAGYTF
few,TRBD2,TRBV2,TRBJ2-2,TGTGCCAGCAGAGGGACTAGTAACACCGGGGAGCTGTTTTTT,CASRGTSNTGELFF
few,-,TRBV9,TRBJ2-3,TGTGCCAGCAGCGTAGCTTCTTCTAGCACAGATACGCAGTATTTT,CASSVASSSTDTQYF
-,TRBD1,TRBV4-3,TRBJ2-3,TGCGCCAGCAGCCCGGGACAGCCCAGCCAGCAGTATTTT,CASSPGQPSQQYF
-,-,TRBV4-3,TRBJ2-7,TGCGCCAGCAGCCAGGCCGGCCCAGGTACCTACGAGCAGTACTTC,CASSQAGPGTYEQYF
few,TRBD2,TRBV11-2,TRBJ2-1,TGTGCCAGCAGTCCGCTAGCGGGAGTGGGGAATGAGCAGTTCTTC,CASSPLAGVGNEQFF
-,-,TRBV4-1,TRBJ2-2,TGCGCCAGCAGCCAAGGGCGGAACACCGGGGAGCTGTTTTTT,CASSQGRNTGELFF
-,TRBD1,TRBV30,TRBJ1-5,TGTGCCTGGAGTCCCGGGACAGGGAACAATCAGCCCCAGCATTTT,CAWSPGTGNNQPQHF
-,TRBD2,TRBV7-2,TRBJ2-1,TGTGCCAGCAGCTTAGCGCTAGCGGGAGGGAATTCGTTCTTC,CASSLALAGGNSFF